Listed below are T cell receptor beta chains from one sample, sequenced in a study of T cell responses to AZD1222 COVID-19 vaccine. Some clones are missing from TCRdb's copy, which holds only in-frame ones; the method was immunoSEQ multiplex PCR. The data hold about 100,000 clones, with roughly 80% observed a single time. Sequences were derived from peripheral blood, sampled on day 0 of AZD1222 vaccination. The receptors shown here come from an adult in good health. The CDR3 runs from the conserved cysteine through the conserved F or W. Fields, in order: D gene, V gene, J gene, clone size, CDR3 protein, CDR3 DNA. The D gene is left open where the match is weak. Clone size is not always given. Where it is, it says once, few, many or a class for expanded clones.

TRBD1,TRBV27,TRBJ1-1,-,CASSLRGAGGAFF,TGTGCCAGCAGTTTAAGAGGGGCAGGGGGGGCTTTCTTT
-,TRBV10-3,TRBJ1-1,-,CAISDLAGIFSTEAFF,TGTGCCATCAGTGACCTAGCGGGGATCTTCAGCACTGAAGCTTTCTTT
-,TRBV2,TRBJ1-3,-,CASSVDGTSGNTIYF,TGTGCCAGCAGTGTAGACGGAACCTCTGGAAACACCATATATTTT
TRBD1,TRBV5-1,TRBJ1-5,-,CASSPSGTGAIQPQHF,TGCGCCAGCAGCCCGAGCGGGACAGGGGCTATTCAGCCCCAGCATTTT
-,TRBV30,TRBJ2-1,-,CAGGHQSSYNEQFF,TGTGCCGGGGGACACCAGAGCTCCTACAATGAGCAGTTCTTC
-,TRBV19,TRBJ1-2,-,CASSIAHGQTESYGYTF,TGTGCCAGTAGTATAGCCCATGGACAGACCGAAAGCTATGGCTACACCTTC
-,TRBV20-1,TRBJ1-5,-,CSARENQPQHF,TGCAGTGCTAGAGAGAATCAGCCCCAGCATTTT
TRBD2,TRBV29-1,TRBJ2-6,-,CSVDLAGTGANVLTF,TGCAGCGTTGACCTAGCGGGAACTGGGGCCAACGTCCTGACTTTC
-,TRBV5-1,TRBJ2-7,-,CASSPPDRPSYEQYF,TGCGCCAGCAGCCCCCCGGACAGACCCTCCTACGAGCAGTACTTC
-,TRBV4-1,TRBJ2-7,-,CASSQVEQSSYEQYF,TGCGCCAGCAGCCAAGTGGAGCAAAGCTCCTACGAGCAGTACTTC
-,TRBV11-3,TRBJ2-2,-,CASSLDPLGPRSGELFF,TGTGCCAGCAGCTTAGACCCTCTCGGTCCTCGATCCGGGGAGCTGTTTTTT
-,TRBV9,TRBJ1-3,-,CASSGEGGNTIYF,TGTGCCAGCAGCGGAGAAGGGGGAAACACCATATATTTT
-,TRBV2,TRBJ1-4,-,CASSEGSGFLEKLFF,TGTGCCAGCAGTGAAGGATCGGGGTTTTTGGAAAAACTGTTTTTT
TRBD1,TRBV7-9,TRBJ1-1,-,CASSSRDRGRMNTEAFF,TGTGCCAGCAGCTCCAGGGACAGGGGGCGCATGAACACTGAAGCTTTCTTT
-,TRBV4-3,TRBJ2-3,-,CASSQTVPLEGFPDTQYF,TGCGCCAGCAGCCAAACTGTTCCCTTGGAGGGATTCCCAGATACGCAGTATTTT
TRBD1,TRBV13,TRBJ1-5,-,CASSSRAGGSPFSNQPQHF,TGTGCCAGCAGCTCCCGTGCAGGGGGTTCTCCTTTTAGCAATCAGCCCCAGCATTTT
-,TRBV6-5,TRBJ1-2,-,CASTHVRGYGYTF,TGTGCCAGCACCCACGTGCGGGGTTACGGCTACACCTTC
-,TRBV7-9,TRBJ2-2,-,CASSPKTGTGELFF,TGTGCCAGCAGTCCTAAGACAGGCACCGGGGAGCTGTTTTTT
-,TRBV27,TRBJ2-5,-,CASSQGTWETQYF,TGTGCCAGCAGCCAGGGGACGTGGGAGACCCAGTACTTC
-,TRBV4-1,TRBJ1-5,-,CASSQQRDQPQHF,TGCGCCAGCAGCCAACAGAGAGATCAGCCCCAGCATTTT
-,TRBV19,TRBJ1-6,-,CASSISPYSGSPNSPLHF,TGTGCCAGTAGTATCTCCCCATACTCAGGGAGTCCAAATTCACCCCTCCACTTT
-,TRBV5-6,TRBJ2-7,large,CASSLELVTYEQYF,TGTGCCAGCAGCTTGGAACTAGTCACCTACGAGCAGTACTTC
-,TRBV12-3/TRBV12-4,TRBJ2-7,few,CASSYDSGHEQYF,TGTGCCAGCAGTTATGACAGCGGCCACGAGCAGTACTTC
-,TRBV19,TRBJ2-7,-,CASSPDSTALGPYEQYF,TGTGCCAGTAGTCCAGATAGTACTGCCCTGGGTCCCTACGAGCAGTACTTC
TRBD1,TRBV19,TRBJ2-7,-,CASSQTGTLSYEQYF,TGTGCCAGTAGCCAGACAGGGACCCTCTCCTACGAGCAGTACTTC
-,TRBV18,TRBJ1-1,-,CASSPTGSLIFEAFF,TGTGCCAGCTCACCAACAGGGTCTCTAATTTTTGAAGCTTTCTTT
-,TRBV5-1,TRBJ2-6,-,CASSNGISGANVLTF,TGCGCCAGCAGCAATGGTATCTCTGGGGCCAACGTCCTGACTTTC
TRBD1,TRBV3-1/TRBV3-2,TRBJ1-4,-,CASSPSGTGEEKLFF,TGTGCCAGCAGCCCAAGCGGGACAGGGGAAGAAAAACTGTTTTTT
-,TRBV6-5,TRBJ2-7,-,CASSYRPGLSYEQYF,TGTGCCAGCAGTTACAGACCGGGACTTTCCTACGAGCAGTACTTC
-,TRBV28,TRBJ1-3,-,CASGGAGRGWDTIYF,TGTGCCAGCGGTGGGGCCGGACGAGGTTGGGACACCATATATTTT
-,TRBV4-1,TRBJ1-3,-,CASSQETRIGTIYF,TGCGCCAGCAGCCAAGAAACCCGTATTGGCACCATATATTTT
-,TRBV6-5,TRBJ1-1,-,CASSYEGGEAFF,TGTGCCAGCAGTTACGAGGGAGGTGAAGCTTTCTTT
-,TRBV20-1,TRBJ1-2,-,CLGQSEYGYTF,TGCCTTGGACAGTCGGAATATGGCTACACCTTC
-,TRBV27,TRBJ2-7,-,CASKNPQGRYEQYF,TGTGCCAGCAAAAATCCCCAGGGGAGGTACGAGCAGTACTTC
-,TRBV30,TRBJ1-2,-,CAWSRGTRVSGYTF,TGTGCCTGGAGTCGAGGGACGAGAGTTTCGGGCTACACCTTC
-,TRBV20-1,TRBJ1-4,-,CSAEVNEKLFF,TGCAGTGCGGAAGTAAATGAAAAACTGTTTTTT
-,TRBV15,TRBJ1-4,-,CATSRDHRVGEKLFF,TGTGCCACCAGCAGAGATCACAGGGTCGGCGAAAAACTGTTTTTT
TRBD1,TRBV4-1,TRBJ1-6,-,CASSQGGQSFNSPLHF,TGCGCCAGCAGCCAAGGGGGACAGTCTTTTAATTCACCCCTCCACTTT
-,TRBV28,TRBJ1-4,-,CASSSDTIATNEKLFF,TGTGCCAGCAGTAGTGACACTATTGCAACTAATGAAAAACTGTTTTTT
TRBD1,TRBV28,TRBJ2-7,-,CASRETGGSYEQYF,TGTGCCAGCAGGGAGACAGGGGGTTCCTACGAGCAGTACTTC
-,TRBV7-8,TRBJ2-7,-,CASSLQTSSYEQYF,TGTGCCAGCAGCCTCCAAACTAGCTCCTACGAGCAGTACTTC
-,TRBV18,TRBJ1-2,-,CASSPGDGGYTF,TGTGCCAGCTCACCGGGCGATGGGGGCTACACCTTC
TRBD1,TRBV6-5,TRBJ1-1,-,CASRSSGTGRTEAFF,TGTGCCAGCAGATCATCCGGGACAGGGCGGACTGAAGCTTTCTTT
TRBD2,TRBV5-3,TRBJ2-5,-,CARSLGASGREETQYF,TGTGCCAGAAGCTTGGGGGCTAGCGGGCGTGAAGAGACCCAGTACTTC
-,TRBV5-1,TRBJ1-1,once,CASSLGGVENTEAFF,TGCGCCAGCAGCTTGGGTGGGGTGGAGAACACTGAAGCTTTCTTT
-,TRBV6-2/TRBV6-3,TRBJ1-5,-,CASSWERGWGSGNQPQHF,TGTGCCAGCAGTTGGGAGAGGGGATGGGGGTCGGGCAATCAGCCCCAGCATTTT
TRBD1,TRBV25-1,TRBJ2-5,-,CASGMLQGSGETQYF,TGTGCCAGCGGAATGTTACAGGGGAGTGGAGAGACCCAGTACTTC
-,TRBV9,TRBJ2-1,-,CASSVDTGSYNEQFF,TGTGCCAGCAGCGTAGATACAGGCTCCTACAATGAGCAGTTCTTC
-,TRBV13,TRBJ2-5,-,CASSLDGGLQETQYF,TGTGCCAGCAGCTTAGACGGGGGCCTCCAAGAGACCCAGTACTTC
-,TRBV12-3/TRBV12-4,TRBJ1-1,few,CASSLGGNTEAFF,TGTGCCAGCAGTTTGGGGGGGAACACTGAAGCTTTCTTT
-,TRBV4-2,TRBJ1-3,once,CASSQNLVGGNTIYF,TGTGCCAGCAGCCAAAACTTAGTGGGTGGAAACACCATATATTTT